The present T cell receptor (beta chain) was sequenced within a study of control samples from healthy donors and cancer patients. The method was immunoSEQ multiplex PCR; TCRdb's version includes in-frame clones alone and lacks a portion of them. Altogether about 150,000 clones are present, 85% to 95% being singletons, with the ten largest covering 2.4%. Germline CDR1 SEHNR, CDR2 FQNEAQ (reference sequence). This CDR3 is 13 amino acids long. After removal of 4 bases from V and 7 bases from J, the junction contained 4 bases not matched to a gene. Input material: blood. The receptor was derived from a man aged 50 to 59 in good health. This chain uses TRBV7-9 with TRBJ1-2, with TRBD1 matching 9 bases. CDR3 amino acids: CASSSQGAGGYTF. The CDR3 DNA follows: TGTGCCAGCAGCTCACAGGGGGCTGGTGGCTACACCTTC.